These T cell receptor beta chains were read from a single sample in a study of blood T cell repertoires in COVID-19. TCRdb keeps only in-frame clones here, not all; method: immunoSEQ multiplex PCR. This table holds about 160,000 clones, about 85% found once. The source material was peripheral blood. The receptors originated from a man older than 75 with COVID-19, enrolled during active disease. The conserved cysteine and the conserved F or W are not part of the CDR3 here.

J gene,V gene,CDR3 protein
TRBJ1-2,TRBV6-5,ASTPGQANYGYT
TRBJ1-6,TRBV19,ASSITPDRGYSPLH
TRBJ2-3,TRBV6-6,ASSTLGLQGADTQY
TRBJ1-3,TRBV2,ASSRQGNTIY
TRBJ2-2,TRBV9,ASSVDGRGPGGELF
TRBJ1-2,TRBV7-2,ASSFGTGGRYGYT
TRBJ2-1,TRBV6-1,ASSEAPLSSYNEQF
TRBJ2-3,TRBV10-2,ASSGPGQGVPDTQY
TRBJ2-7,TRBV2,ASRRLAGDSLGEQY
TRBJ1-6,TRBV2,ASTPGGSPLH
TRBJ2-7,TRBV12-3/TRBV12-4,ASSPGLAREQY
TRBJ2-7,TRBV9,ASSAGGEEWGEQY
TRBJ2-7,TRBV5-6,ASSSGLAGAYEQY
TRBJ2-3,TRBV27,ASSLLSEGDTQY
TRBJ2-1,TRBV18,ASSPIRTSGGSYNEQF
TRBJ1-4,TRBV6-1,ASSEIQTTSGIGATNEKLF